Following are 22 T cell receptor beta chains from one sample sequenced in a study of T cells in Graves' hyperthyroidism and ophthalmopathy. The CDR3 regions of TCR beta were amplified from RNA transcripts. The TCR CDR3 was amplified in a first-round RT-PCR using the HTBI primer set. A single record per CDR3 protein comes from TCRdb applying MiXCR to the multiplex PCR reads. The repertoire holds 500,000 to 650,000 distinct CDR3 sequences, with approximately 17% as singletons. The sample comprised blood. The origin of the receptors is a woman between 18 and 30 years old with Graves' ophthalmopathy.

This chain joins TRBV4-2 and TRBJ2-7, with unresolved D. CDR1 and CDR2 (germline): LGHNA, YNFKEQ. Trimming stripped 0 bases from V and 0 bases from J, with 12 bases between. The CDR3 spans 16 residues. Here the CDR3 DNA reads TGTGCCAGCAGCCAAGATCTAGATAGAACCTCCTACGAGCAGTACTTC. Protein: CASSQDLDRTSYEQYF.

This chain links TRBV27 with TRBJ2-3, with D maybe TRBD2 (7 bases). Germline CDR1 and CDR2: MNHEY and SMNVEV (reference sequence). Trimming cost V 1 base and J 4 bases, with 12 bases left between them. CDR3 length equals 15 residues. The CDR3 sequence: CASSLLGGGPDTQYF. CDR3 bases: TGTGCCAGCAGTTTATTGGGGGGGGGCCCAGATACGCAGTATTTT.

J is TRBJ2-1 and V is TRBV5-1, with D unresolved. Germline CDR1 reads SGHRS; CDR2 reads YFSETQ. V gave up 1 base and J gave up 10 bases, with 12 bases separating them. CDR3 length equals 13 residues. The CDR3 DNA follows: TGCGCCAGCAGCTTGAAAACCACCCCGGAGCAGTTCTTC. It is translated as CASSLKTTPEQFF.

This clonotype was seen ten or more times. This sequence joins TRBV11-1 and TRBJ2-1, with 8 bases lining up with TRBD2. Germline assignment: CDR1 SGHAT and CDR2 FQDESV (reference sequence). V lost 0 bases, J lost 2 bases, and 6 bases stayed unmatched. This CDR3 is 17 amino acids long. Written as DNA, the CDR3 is TGTGCCAGCAGCTTAGCCGGGGGGGGGGGCACCTACAATGAGCAGTTCTTC. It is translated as CASSLAGGGGTYNEQFF.

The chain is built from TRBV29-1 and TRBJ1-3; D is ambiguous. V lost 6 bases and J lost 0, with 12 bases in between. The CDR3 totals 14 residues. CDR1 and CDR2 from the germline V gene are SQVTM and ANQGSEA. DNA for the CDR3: TGCAGCGTCGCCGACGGGGTCTCTGGAAACACCATATATTTT. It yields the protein CSVADGVSGNTIYF.

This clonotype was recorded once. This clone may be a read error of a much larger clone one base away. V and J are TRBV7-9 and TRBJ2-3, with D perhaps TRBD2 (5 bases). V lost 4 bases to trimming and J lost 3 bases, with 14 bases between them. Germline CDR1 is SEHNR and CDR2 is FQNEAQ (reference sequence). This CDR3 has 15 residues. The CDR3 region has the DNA TGTGCCAGCAGCTCGTCTAGCTTTGAGACAGATACGCAGTATTTT. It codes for CASSSSSFETDTQYF.

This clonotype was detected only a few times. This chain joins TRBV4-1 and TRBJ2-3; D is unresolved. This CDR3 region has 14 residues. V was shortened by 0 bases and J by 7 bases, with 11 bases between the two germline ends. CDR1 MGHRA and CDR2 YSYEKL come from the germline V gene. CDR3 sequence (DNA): TGCGCCAGCAGCCAAGATGTAACTAAAAATACGCAGTATTTT. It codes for CASSQDVTKNTQYF.

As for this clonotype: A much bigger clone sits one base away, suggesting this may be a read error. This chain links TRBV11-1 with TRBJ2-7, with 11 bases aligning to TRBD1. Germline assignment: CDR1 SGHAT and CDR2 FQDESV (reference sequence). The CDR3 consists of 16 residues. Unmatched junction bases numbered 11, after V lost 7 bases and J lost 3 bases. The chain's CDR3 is CASTPPGGTGGYEQYF. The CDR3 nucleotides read TGTGCCAGCACCCCCCCAGGAGGGACAGGGGGCTACGAGCAGTACTTC.

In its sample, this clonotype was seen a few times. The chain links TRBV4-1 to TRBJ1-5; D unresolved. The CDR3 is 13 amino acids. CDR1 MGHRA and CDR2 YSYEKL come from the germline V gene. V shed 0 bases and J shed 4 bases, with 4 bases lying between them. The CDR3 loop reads CASSQDKNQPQHF. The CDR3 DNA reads TGCGCCAGCAGCCAAGATAAAAATCAGCCCCAGCATTTT.

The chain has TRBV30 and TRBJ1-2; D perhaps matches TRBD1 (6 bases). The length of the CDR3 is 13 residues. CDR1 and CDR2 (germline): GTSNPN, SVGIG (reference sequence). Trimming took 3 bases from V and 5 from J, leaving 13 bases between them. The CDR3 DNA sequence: TGTGCCTGGAGCTTAGGGGGGTATTATGGCTACACCTTC. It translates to CAWSLGGYYGYTF.

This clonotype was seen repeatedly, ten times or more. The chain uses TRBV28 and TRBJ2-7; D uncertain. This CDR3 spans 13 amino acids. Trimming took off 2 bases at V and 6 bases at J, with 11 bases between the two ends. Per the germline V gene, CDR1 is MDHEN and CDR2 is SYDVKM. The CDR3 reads CASSLIDMSEQYF. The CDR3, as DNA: TGTGCCAGCAGTTTAATCGATATGAGCGAGCAGTACTTC.

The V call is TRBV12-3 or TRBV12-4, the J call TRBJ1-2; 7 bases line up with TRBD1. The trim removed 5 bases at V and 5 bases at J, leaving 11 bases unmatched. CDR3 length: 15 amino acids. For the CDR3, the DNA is TGTGCCAGCAGTGCCCTGGAGGGGGCGAAGTATGGCTACACCTTC. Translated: CASSALEGAKYGYTF.

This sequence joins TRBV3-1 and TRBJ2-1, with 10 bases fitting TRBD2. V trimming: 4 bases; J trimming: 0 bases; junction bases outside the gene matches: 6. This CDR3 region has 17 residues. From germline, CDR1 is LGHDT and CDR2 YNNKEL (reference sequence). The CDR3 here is CASSPTSGTSSYNEQFF. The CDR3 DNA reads TGTGCCAGCAGCCCTACTAGCGGGACGAGCTCCTACAATGAGCAGTTCTTC.

Here the CDR3 DNA reads TGTGCCAGCGGGAGGGCAACAGATACGCAGTATTTT. As protein: CASGRATDTQYF. The chain carries TRBV6-1 and TRBJ2-3; 7 bases map to TRBD2. CDR1 and CDR2 from the germline V gene are MNHNS and SASEGT. This CDR3 has 12 amino acids. Trimming at V came to 8 bases and at J to 3 bases, leaving 2 bases not matched to a gene.

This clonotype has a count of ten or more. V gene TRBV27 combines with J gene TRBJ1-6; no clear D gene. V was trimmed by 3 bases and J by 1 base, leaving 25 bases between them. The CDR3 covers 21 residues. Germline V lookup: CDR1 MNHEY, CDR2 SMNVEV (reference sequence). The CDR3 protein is CASSFIPDGRRAGSYNSPLHF. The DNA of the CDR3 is TGTGCCAGCAGTTTCATCCCCGACGGACGGAGGGCTGGATCCTATAATTCACCCCTCCACTTT.

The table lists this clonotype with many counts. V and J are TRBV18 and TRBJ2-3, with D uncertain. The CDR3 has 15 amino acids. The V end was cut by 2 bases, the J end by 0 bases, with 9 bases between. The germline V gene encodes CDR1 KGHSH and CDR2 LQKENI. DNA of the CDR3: TGTGCCAGCTCACCAGTTCGGTCTAGCACAGATACGCAGTATTTT. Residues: CASSPVRSSTDTQYF. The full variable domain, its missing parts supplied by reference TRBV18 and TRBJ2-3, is NAGVMQNPRHLVRRRGQEARLRCSPMKGHSHVYWYRQLPEEGLKFMVYLQKENIIDESGMPKERFSAEFPKEGPSILRIQQVVRGDSAAYFCASSPVRSSTDTQYFGPGTRLTVL.

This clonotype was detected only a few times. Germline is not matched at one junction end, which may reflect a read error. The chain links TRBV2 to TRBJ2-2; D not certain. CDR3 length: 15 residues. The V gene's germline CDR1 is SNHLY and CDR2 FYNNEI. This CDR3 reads CASSDRTVNAGELFF. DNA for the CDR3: TGTGCCAGCAGTGACAGGACGGTGAACGCCGGGGAGCTGTTTTTT.

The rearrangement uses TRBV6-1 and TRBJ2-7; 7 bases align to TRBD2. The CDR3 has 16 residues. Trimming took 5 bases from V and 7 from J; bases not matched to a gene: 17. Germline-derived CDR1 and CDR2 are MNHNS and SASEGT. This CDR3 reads CASSYSILGGENEQYF. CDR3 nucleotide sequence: TGTGCCAGCAGTTATTCCATCTTGGGGGGGGAGAATGAGCAGTACTTC.

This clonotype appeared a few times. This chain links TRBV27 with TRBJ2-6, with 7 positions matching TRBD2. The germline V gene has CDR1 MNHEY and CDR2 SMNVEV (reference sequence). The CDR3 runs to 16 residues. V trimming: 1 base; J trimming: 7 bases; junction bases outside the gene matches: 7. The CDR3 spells CASSLLSSGGANVLTF. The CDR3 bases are TGTGCCAGCAGTTTATTAAGTTCGGGGGGAGCCAACGTCCTGACTTTC.

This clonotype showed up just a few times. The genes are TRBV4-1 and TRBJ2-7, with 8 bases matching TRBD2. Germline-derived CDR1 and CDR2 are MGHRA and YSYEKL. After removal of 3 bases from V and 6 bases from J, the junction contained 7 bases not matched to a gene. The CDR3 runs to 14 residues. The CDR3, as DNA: TGCGCCAGCAGCCACCCGGGGACTAGTGGCGAGCAGTACTTC. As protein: CASSHPGTSGEQYF.

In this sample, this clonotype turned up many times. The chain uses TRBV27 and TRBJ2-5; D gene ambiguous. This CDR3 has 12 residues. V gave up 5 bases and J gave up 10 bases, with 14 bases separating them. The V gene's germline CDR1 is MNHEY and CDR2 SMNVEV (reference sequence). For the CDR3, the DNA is TGTGCCAGCAGTGGCAACACAAGAGACCAGTACTTC. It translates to CASSGNTRDQYF.

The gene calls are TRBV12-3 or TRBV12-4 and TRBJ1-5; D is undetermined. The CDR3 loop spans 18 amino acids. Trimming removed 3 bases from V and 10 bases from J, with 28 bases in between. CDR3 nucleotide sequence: TGTGCCAGCAGTTTTCATCCCCGGGGTGCGAAGGAAGAAATTCCCCAGCATTTT. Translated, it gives CASSFHPRGAKEEIPQHF.